Listed here are 27 T cell receptor beta chains from one sample, sequenced in a study of T cells in Graves' hyperthyroidism and ophthalmopathy. There were TCR beta CDR3 regions amplified from RNA transcripts. First-round RT-PCR of the TCR CDR3 relied on the HTBI primer set. Each CDR3 protein gets one entry after TCRdb re-called the multiplex PCR reads with MiXCR. The table lists 300,000 to 500,000 distinct CDR3 sequences, around 14% of them singletons. Sequencing was performed on blood. The receptors stem from a woman aged 25 to 39 with Graves' hyperthyroidism.

This clonotype was recorded a few times. The chain couples TRBV11-3 to TRBJ1-2, with D uncertain. This CDR3 spans 14 amino acids. The germline CDR1 and CDR2 sequences are SGHNT and YENEEA. The germline V and J ends were trimmed by 4 bases and 12 bases, with 21 bases remaining between them. In nucleotides, the CDR3 is TGTGCCAGCAGCTACCGGCCTGACACCCCACGAGACACCTTC. Its translation is CASSYRPDTPRDTF.

A few counts support this clonotype. The chain links TRBV9 to TRBJ1-1, with a possible D match to TRBD1 (5 bases). The CDR3 consists of 14 residues. Germline lookup yields CDR1 SGDLS and CDR2 YYNGEE. Trimming shortened V by 3 bases and J by 4 bases, and 13 bases separated the two germline ends. The CDR3 nucleotides are TGTGCCAGCAGCGCCAGGGCAGGATTCACTGAAGCTTTCTTT. It translates to CASSARAGFTEAFF.

This clonotype was picked up many times. The CDR3 loop reads CASSFQGGNSPLHF. The CDR3 nucleotides read TGTGCCAGCAGTTTCCAGGGTGGGAATTCACCCCTCCACTTT. J is TRBJ1-6 and V is TRBV12-3 or TRBV12-4; possibly TRBD1 for D (5 bases). This CDR3 region has 14 residues. V gave up 3 bases and J gave up 7 bases, with 10 bases separating them.

V is TRBV7-8 and J is TRBJ2-5, with 12 bases that match TRBD2. This CDR3 contains 18 residues. Germline V gives CDR1 SGHVS, CDR2 FQNEAQ. The junction had 13 bases not matched to a gene; V was cut back by 4 bases and J by 4 bases. Here the CDR3 reads CASSSRRLAGGVRETQYF. The CDR3 nucleotides are TGTGCCAGCAGCTCAAGGAGGCTAGCGGGAGGGGTCCGAGAGACCCAGTACTTC.

There are many counts of this clonotype. The rearrangement joins TRBV30 to TRBJ2-2, with a weak D call TRBD2 (5 bases). V was pared by 0 bases and J by 7 bases, with 12 bases between. CDR3 length equals 14 residues. Germline loops: CDR1 GTSNPN, CDR2 SVGIG (reference sequence). The CDR3 protein is CAWSVGIQSGELFF. CDR3 DNA: TGTGCCTGGAGTGTCGGGATTCAAAGCGGGGAGCTGTTTTTT.

This clonotype came up many times. The chain carries TRBV3-1 and TRBJ1-1, with D tentatively TRBD1 (6 bases). Per the germline V gene, CDR1 is LGHDT and CDR2 is YNNKEL (reference sequence). V was clipped by 6 bases and J by 5 bases, with 13 bases between them. This CDR3 contains 13 residues. The CDR3 coding sequence is TGTGCCAGCAGTCAGGGGAGTATTACTGAAGCTTTCTTT. It is translated as CASSQGSITEAFF.

This clonotype was seen ten or more times. The chain joins TRBV7-9 to TRBJ2-1; D not certain. The CDR3 consists of 18 residues. In germline, CDR1 is SEHNR, CDR2 FQNEAQ (reference sequence). The V end was cut by 5 bases, the J end by 8 bases, with 28 bases between. CDR3 DNA: TGTGCCAGCAGCCAAACCTTTCGGGTTTCCTATAACATTTATGAGCAGTTCTTC. This codes for CASSQTFRVSYNIYEQFF.

This clonotype was observed a few times. The chain uses TRBV20-1 and TRBJ2-3; 9 bases match TRBD2. Germline values: CDR1 DFQATT, CDR2 SNEGSKA (reference sequence). V trimming: 3 bases; J trimming: 2 bases; junction bases outside the gene matches: 9. There are 16 residues in the CDR3. The CDR3 loop is CSASSGLAGNTDTQYF. As DNA, the CDR3 is TGCAGTGCTAGTAGCGGCCTAGCGGGAAACACAGATACGCAGTATTTT.

This rearrangement joins TRBV6-1 to TRBJ1-2; 8 nucleotides match TRBD1. Germline values: CDR1 MNHNS, CDR2 SASEGT. The V gene end was trimmed by 5 bases and the J gene end by 2 bases; junction bases not matched to a gene: 7. The CDR3 is 15 amino acids. The CDR3 DNA sequence: TGTGCCAGCAGTCGAACAGGGGGAAAGAACTATGGCTACACCTTC. Translated: CASSRTGGKNYGYTF.

This clonotype was detected a few times. The chain combines TRBV10-3 with TRBJ1-2; D uncertain. Germline-derived CDR1 and CDR2 are ENHRY and SYGVKD. The CDR3 runs 13 residues. V was pared by 0 bases and J by 4 bases, with 6 bases between. The CDR3 reads CAISESESYGYTF. The CDR3 bases are TGTGCCATCAGTGAGTCCGAATCCTATGGCTACACCTTC.

This rearrangement joins TRBV7-6 to TRBJ2-2, with TRBD2 as a possible D gene (6 bases). CDR1 is SGHVS and CDR2 is FNYEAQ in the germline V gene. The ends were cut back, 5 bases at V and 5 bases at J, with 18 bases in the middle. The CDR3 runs to 16 residues. The CDR3 here is CASSPLGRDYTGELFF. For the CDR3, the DNA is TGTGCCAGCAGCCCCCTAGGGCGGGATTATACCGGGGAGCTGTTTTTT.

The rearrangement joins TRBV7-2 to TRBJ2-1; D uncertain. The germline gives CDR1 SGHTA, CDR2 FQGNSA. The ends were cut back, 1 base at V and 5 bases at J, with 9 bases in the middle. This CDR3 comprises 14 residues. In DNA, the CDR3 is TGTGCCAGCAGCTTAGAGTGGTCGAACAATGAGCAGTTCTTC. Amino acids: CASSLEWSNNEQFF.

The table lists this clonotype with many counts. CDR3 sequence: CASTQRVSSYNEQFF. The CDR3 region has the DNA TGTGCCAGCACCCAAAGGGTAAGCTCCTACAATGAGCAGTTCTTC. The chain has TRBV28 and TRBJ2-1; D is unresolved. V was trimmed by 7 bases and J by 0 bases, leaving 13 bases between them. The germline CDR1 and CDR2 sequences are MDHEN and SYDVKM. There are 15 residues in the CDR3. The whole variable domain, remainder taken from reference TRBV28 and TRBJ2-1, is DVKVTQSSRYLVKRTGEKVFLECVQDMDHENMFWYRQDPGLGLRLIYFSYDVKMKEKGDIPEGYSVSREKKERFSLILESASTNQTSMYLCASTQRVSSYNEQFFGPGTRLTVL.

This clonotype was counted ten times or more. The V call is TRBV7-2, the J call TRBJ2-6; a possible D gene is TRBD2 (6 bases). This CDR3 spans 15 amino acids. Germline V CDR1 and CDR2: SGHTA, FQGNSA. V was trimmed by 1 base and J by 7 bases, leaving 11 bases between them. The CDR3 loop is CASSLGQTRANVLTF. The CDR3 coding sequence is TGTGCCAGCAGCTTAGGACAGACTAGAGCCAACGTCCTGACTTTC.

This clonotype was seen only a few times. The rearrangement uses TRBV20-1 and TRBJ2-1; 9 bases align to TRBD1. The CDR3 runs 15 residues. CDR1 and CDR2 (germline): DFQATT, SNEGSKA (reference sequence). Trimming cost V 2 bases and J 6 bases; bases outside gene matches: 8. The CDR3 reads CSARLASTGGNEQFF. The CDR3, as DNA: TGCAGTGCTAGACTTGCCTCGACAGGGGGCAATGAGCAGTTCTTC.

This clonotype was counted at least ten times. This chain uses TRBV5-1 with TRBJ2-3, with 8 positions matching TRBD2. V shed 1 base and J 2 bases; nucleotides not matched to a gene: 9. CDR1 SGHRS and CDR2 YFSETQ come from the germline V gene. The CDR3 sequence is 17 residues long. The CDR3 bases are TGCGCCAGCAGCTTGCCGGGACTAGTGGTCGACACAGATACGCAGTATTTT. It translates to CASSLPGLVVDTDTQYF.

This clonotype has only one observation. The genes are TRBV20-1 and TRBJ2-1; TRBD2 is a possible D gene (5 bases). The germline V gene has CDR1 DFQATT and CDR2 SNEGSKA (reference sequence). The CDR3 spans 15 residues. Trimming pared 0 bases from V and 7 bases from J, leaving 16 bases between. In DNA form, the CDR3 reads TGCAGTGCTAGAGAATCCGGACGGGAAAGGAATGAGCAGTTCTTC. As protein: CSARESGRERNEQFF.

At least ten counts were recorded for this clonotype. The chain links TRBV2 to TRBJ1-1, with TRBD1 matching 8 bases. V shed 9 bases, J shed 3 bases, and the junction held 6 bases outside the gene matches. Germline V CDR1 and CDR2: SNHLY, FYNNEI. The CDR3 is 13 amino acids. The CDR3, as DNA: TGTGCCAGTTGTAAACAGGGGGACACTGAAGCTTTCTTT. Protein sequence: CASCKQGDTEAFF.

This clonotype was seen at least ten times. The J gene is TRBJ1-1, the V gene TRBV30; unclear D gene. Germline V gene data show CDR1 as GTSNPN and CDR2 as SVGIG (reference sequence). Trimming removed 2 bases from V and 7 bases from J, with 5 bases in between. This CDR3 contains 10 residues. CDR3 sequence (DNA): TGTGCCTGGAGTACCGTTGAAGCTTTCTTT. It translates to CAWSTVEAFF.

With respect to this clonotype: The conserved phenylalanine or tryptophan is not found at the CDR3 terminus, so this likely reflects a read error. The chain is built from TRBV6-5 and TRBJ2-7, with 8 bases matching TRBD1. CDR1 and CDR2 (germline): MNHEY, SVGAGI. The ends lost 4 bases at V and 2 bases at J; junction bases unmatched: 4. The CDR3 is 14 residues long. The CDR3 DNA reads as TGTGCCAGCAGTTCCGGACAGGGACCCTACGAGCAGTACCTC. Translating gives CASSSGQGPYEQYL.

This clonotype was detected ten times or more. This chain links TRBV27 with TRBJ1-6; D uncertain. Per germline, CDR1 MNHEY and CDR2 SMNVEV (reference sequence). The CDR3 length is 14 residues. Trimming stripped 3 bases from V and 7 bases from J, with 10 bases between. The CDR3 DNA follows: TGTGCCAGCAGTTTCCGATCTAGGAATTCACCCCTCCACTTT. It specifies CASSFRSRNSPLHF.

V is TRBV6-1 and J is TRBJ2-1; a weak D match, TRBD2 (6 bases). The CDR3 is 17 amino acids. V was cut by 5 bases and J by 4 bases, with 21 bases left in between. Per the germline V gene, CDR1 is MNHNS and CDR2 is SASEGT. CDR3 sequence reads: CASSPPSGTGLYNEQFF. DNA of the CDR3: TGTGCCAGCAGTCCGCCCTCCGGGACTGGGTTATACAATGAGCAGTTCTTC.

This clonotype was observed a handful of times. The chain employs TRBV20-1 and TRBJ2-7, with 9 bases identical to TRBD2. Germline lookup yields CDR1 DFQATT and CDR2 SNEGSKA (reference sequence). After removal of 1 base from V and 7 bases from J, the junction contained 17 bases not matched to a gene. This CDR3 region has 17 residues. CDR3 coding DNA: TGCAGTGCTAGAGTTGCGGGAGGGCCTCTAGGATTGGGGGAGCAGTACTTC. Translation: CSARVAGGPLGLGEQYF.

This clonotype appeared a few times. V and J are TRBV4-1 and TRBJ2-5; D gene uncertain. V dropped 0 bases and J dropped 3 bases, with 8 bases sitting between them. The germline V gene has CDR1 MGHRA and CDR2 YSYEKL. The CDR3 loop spans 14 amino acids. The CDR3 nucleotides read TGCGCCAGCAGCCAAGATCCCCAGGAAGAGACCCAGTACTTC. Protein: CASSQDPQEETQYF.

This clonotype was detected many times. The chain uses TRBV20-1 and TRBJ2-1, with TRBD2 matching over 12 bases. V lost 5 bases, J lost 4 bases, and 3 bases stayed unmatched. The germline V gene has CDR1 DFQATT and CDR2 SNEGSKA (reference sequence). This CDR3 region has 14 residues. The CDR3 sequence: CSALGLAGYNEQFF. Written as DNA, the CDR3 is TGCAGTGCTCTCGGACTAGCGGGGTACAATGAGCAGTTCTTC.

This clonotype occurred a few times. The CDR3 loop is CASSYAQGRAFF. The CDR3 bases are TGTGCCAGCAGTTACGCTCAGGGGAGGGCTTTCTTT. The chain combines TRBV6-5 with TRBJ1-1, with a possible D match to TRBD1 (6 bases). Per the germline V gene, CDR1 is MNHEY and CDR2 is SVGAGI. The length of the CDR3 is 12 residues. The V end lost 2 bases, the J end lost 11 bases, and 12 bases lay between the germline ends.

This clonotype was detected only a few times. The chain couples TRBV6-1 to TRBJ2-3, with TRBD2 identical over 8 bases. With 5 bases clipped from V and 4 bases from J, the junction kept 8 bases outside the gene matches. Germline V gene data show CDR1 as MNHNS and CDR2 as SASEGT. The CDR3 runs 15 residues. The CDR3 bases are TGTGCCAGCAGTTTAGCCGGGAGGGATGCAGATACGCAGTATTTT. The encoded protein is CASSLAGRDADTQYF.